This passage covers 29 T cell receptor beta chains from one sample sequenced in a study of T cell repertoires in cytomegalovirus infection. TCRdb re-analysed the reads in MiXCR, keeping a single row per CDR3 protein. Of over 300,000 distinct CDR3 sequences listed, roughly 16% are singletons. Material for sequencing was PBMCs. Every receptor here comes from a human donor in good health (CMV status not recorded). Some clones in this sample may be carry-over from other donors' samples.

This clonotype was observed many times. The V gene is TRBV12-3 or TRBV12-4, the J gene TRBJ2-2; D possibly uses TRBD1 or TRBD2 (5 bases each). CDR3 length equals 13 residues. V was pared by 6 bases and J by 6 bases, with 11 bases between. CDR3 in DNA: TGTGCCAGCAGCTGGGACCCCGCCGGGGAGCTGTTTTTT. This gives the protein CASSWDPAGELFF.

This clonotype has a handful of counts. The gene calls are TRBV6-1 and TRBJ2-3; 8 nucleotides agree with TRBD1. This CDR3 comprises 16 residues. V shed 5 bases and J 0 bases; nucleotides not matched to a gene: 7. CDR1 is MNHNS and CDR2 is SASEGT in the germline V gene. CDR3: CASSTRTGHSTDTQYF. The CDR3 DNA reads TGTGCCAGCAGTACCCGGACAGGGCATAGCACAGATACGCAGTATTTT.

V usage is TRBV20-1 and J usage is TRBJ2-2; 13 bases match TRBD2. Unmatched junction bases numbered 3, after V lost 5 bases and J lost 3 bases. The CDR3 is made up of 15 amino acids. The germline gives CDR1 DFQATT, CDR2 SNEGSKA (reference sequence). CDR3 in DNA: TGCAGTGCTCACGGACTAGCGGGGGACACCGGGGAGCTGTTTTTT. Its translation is CSAHGLAGDTGELFF.

CDR3 DNA sequence: TGTGCCATCCAAGGCCTACGGGGTACCGGGGAGCTGTTTTTT. It codes for CAIQGLRGTGELFF. The chain has TRBV2 and TRBJ2-2, with D perhaps TRBD2 (5 bases). V shed 10 bases and J shed 5 bases, with 17 bases lying between them. Germline CDR1 reads SNHLY; CDR2 reads FYNNEI. This CDR3 has 14 residues.

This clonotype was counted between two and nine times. CDR3 amino acids: CASSQERPGTGSGNTIYF. CDR3 DNA: TGCGCCAGCAGCCAAGAGCGACCGGGTACCGGCTCTGGAAACACCATATATTTT. The chain links TRBV4-1 to TRBJ1-3; D is unclear. Between the trimmed V and J ends, which lost 0 bases and 0 bases, there was a span of 15 bases. Germline CDR1 is MGHRA and CDR2 is YSYEKL. The CDR3 spans 18 residues.

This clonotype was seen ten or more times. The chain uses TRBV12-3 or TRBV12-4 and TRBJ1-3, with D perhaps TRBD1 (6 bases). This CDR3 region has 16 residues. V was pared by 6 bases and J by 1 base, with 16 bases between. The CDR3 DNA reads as TGTGCCAGCAGGGCCACAGGGTTTTCTTCTGGAAACACCATATATTTT. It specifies CASRATGFSSGNTIYF.

CDR3 nucleotide sequence: TGTGCCAGCAGCTTTGAAGCGAGCACGAACACCGGGGAGCTGTTTTTT. Protein sequence: CASSFEASTNTGELFF. The gene calls are TRBV5-6 and TRBJ2-2; D uncertain. Germline lookup yields CDR1 SGHDT and CDR2 YYEEEE. The CDR3 is 16 amino acids. Trimming shortened V by 2 bases and J by 0 bases, and 11 bases separated the two germline ends.

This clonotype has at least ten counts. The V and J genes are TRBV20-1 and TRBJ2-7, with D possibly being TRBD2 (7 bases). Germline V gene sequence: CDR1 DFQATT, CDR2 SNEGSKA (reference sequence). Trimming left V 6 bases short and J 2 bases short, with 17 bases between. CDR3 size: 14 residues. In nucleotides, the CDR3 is TGCAGTGCAGACGGGGGGCACCGTGCCTACGAGCAGTACTTC. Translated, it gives CSADGGHRAYEQYF.

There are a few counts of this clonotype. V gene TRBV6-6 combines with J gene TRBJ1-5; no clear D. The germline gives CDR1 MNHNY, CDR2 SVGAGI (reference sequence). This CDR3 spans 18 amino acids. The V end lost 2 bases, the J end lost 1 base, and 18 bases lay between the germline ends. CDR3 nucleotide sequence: TGTGCCAGCAGTTACCTAAGGGTACGGGGTCGAAGCAATCAGCCCCAGCATTTT. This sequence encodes CASSYLRVRGRSNQPQHF.

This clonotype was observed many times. Written as DNA, the CDR3 is TGTGCCAGCAGCCCGCGGCCGGGACAGACTAATTCACCCCTCCACTTT. Translation gives CASSPRPGQTNSPLHF. The chain joins TRBV7-2 to TRBJ1-6, with 7 bases that match TRBD1. The CDR3 totals 16 residues. In germline, CDR1 is SGHTA, CDR2 FQGNSA. With 5 bases clipped from V and 6 bases from J, the junction kept 10 bases outside the gene matches.

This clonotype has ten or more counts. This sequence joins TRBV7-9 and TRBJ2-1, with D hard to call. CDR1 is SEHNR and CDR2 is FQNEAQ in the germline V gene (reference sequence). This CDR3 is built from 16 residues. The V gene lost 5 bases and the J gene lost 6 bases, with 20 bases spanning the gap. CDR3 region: CASSKPGGPVRNEQFF. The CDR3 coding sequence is TGTGCCAGCAGCAAACCAGGTGGACCGGTGCGCAATGAGCAGTTCTTC. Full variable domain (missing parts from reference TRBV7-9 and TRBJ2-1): DTGVSQNPRHKITKRGQNVTFRCDPISEHNRLYWYRQTLGQGPEFLTYFQNEAQLEKSRLLSDRFSAERPKGSFSTLEIQRTEQGDSAMYLCASSKPGGPVRNEQFFGPGTRLTVL.

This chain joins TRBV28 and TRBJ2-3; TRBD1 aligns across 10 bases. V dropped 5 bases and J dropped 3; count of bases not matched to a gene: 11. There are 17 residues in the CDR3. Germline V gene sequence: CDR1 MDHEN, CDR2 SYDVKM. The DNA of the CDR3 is TGTGCCAGCAGTCCCCGACAGGGGGCTTCATTAACAGATACGCAGTATTTT. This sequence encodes CASSPRQGASLTDTQYF.

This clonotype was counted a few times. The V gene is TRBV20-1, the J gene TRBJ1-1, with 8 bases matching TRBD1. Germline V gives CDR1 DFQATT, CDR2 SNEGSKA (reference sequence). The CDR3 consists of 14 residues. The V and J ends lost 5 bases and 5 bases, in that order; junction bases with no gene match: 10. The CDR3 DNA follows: TGCAGTGCTCCCCGTACAGGGGGAGGGACTGAAGCTTTCTTT. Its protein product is CSAPRTGGGTEAFF.

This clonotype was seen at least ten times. CDR3 protein: CASSLSGTNTLHF. The CDR3 DNA sequence: TGTGCCAGCAGTTTATCCGGGACGAACACCCTCCACTTT. The chain couples TRBV27 to TRBJ1-6; D may be TRBD1 (5 bases). Trimming left V 0 bases short and J 14 bases short, with 11 bases between. Germline values: CDR1 MNHEY, CDR2 SMNVEV (reference sequence). The CDR3 totals 13 residues.

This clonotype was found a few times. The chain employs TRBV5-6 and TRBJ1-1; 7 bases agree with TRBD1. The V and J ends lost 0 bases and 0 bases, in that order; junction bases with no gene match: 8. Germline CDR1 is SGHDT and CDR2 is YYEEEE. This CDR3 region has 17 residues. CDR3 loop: CASSLVPTTGMNTEAFF. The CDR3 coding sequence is TGTGCCAGCAGCTTGGTTCCTACGACAGGGATGAACACTGAAGCTTTCTTT.

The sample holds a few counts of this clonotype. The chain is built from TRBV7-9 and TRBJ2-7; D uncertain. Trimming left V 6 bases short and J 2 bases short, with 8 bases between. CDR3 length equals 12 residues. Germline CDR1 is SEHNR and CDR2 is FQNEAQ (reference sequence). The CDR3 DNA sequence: TGTGCCAGCAGGACGAACGCCTACGAGCAGTACTTC. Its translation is CASRTNAYEQYF.

CDR3 coding DNA: TGTGCTAGTGGTTTGGTACTCGGGACCGCCACAGATACGCAGTATTTT. Its protein product is CASGLVLGTATDTQYF. J is TRBJ2-3 and V is TRBV12-5; possibly TRBD1 or TRBD2 for D (5 bases each). The V and J ends lost 0 bases and 2 bases respectively, with 12 bases between them. This CDR3 region has 16 residues. Germline V gene data show CDR1 as LGHNT and CDR2 as FRNRAP. Filled out from reference TRBV12-5 and TRBJ2-3, the complete variable domain reads DARVTQTPRHKVTEMGQEVTMRCQPILGHNTVFWYRQTMMQGLELLAYFRNRAPLDDSGMPKDRFSAEMPDATLATLKIQPSEPRDSAVYFCASGLVLGTATDTQYFGPGTRLTVL.

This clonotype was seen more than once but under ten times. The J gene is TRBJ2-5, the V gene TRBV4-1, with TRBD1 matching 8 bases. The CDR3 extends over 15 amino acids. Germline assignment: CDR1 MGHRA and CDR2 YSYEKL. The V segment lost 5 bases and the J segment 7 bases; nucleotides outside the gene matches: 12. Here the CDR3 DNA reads TGCGCCAGCAGCTCGATTGGACAGGGTCAATCGACCCAGTACTTC. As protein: CASSSIGQGQSTQYF.

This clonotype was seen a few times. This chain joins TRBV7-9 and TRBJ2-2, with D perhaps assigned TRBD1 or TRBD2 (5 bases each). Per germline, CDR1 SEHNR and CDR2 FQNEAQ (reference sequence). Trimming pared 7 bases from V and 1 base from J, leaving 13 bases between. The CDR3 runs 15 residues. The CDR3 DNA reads TGTGCCAGCACCGTCGGGGCAGGGAACACCGGGGAGCTGTTTTTT. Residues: CASTVGAGNTGELFF.

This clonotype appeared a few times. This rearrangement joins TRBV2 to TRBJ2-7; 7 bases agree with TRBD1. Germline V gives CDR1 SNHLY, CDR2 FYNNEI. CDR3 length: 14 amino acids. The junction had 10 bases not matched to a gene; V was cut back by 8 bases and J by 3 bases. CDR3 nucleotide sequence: TGTGCCAGCCTCATCGACAGGGCCATCTACGAGCAGTACTTC. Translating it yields CASLIDRAIYEQYF. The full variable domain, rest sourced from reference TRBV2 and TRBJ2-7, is EPEVTQTPSHQVTQMGQEVILRCVPISNHLYFYWYRQILGQKVEFLVSFYNNEISEKSEIFDDQFSVERPDGSNFTLKIRSTKLEDSAMYFCASLIDRAIYEQYFGPGTRLTVT.

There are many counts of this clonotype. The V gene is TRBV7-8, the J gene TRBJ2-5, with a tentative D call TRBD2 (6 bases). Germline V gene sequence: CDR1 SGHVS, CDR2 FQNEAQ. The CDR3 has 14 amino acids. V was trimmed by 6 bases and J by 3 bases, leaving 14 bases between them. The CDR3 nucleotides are TGTGCCAGCAGTTTGCTAGCGCGGAAAGAGACCCAGTACTTC. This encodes CASSLLARKETQYF.

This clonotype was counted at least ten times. Written as DNA, the CDR3 is TGTGCCAGCAGCTTCGAAGGACTTTCAATAGGTACCACAGATACGCAGTATTTT. Protein sequence: CASSFEGLSIGTTDTQYF. The V call is TRBV7-9, the J call TRBJ2-3; D is perhaps TRBD2 (5 bases). Germline CDR1 is SEHNR and CDR2 is FQNEAQ (reference sequence). This CDR3 contains 18 residues. Trimming removed 3 bases from V and 2 bases from J, with 21 bases in between. Variable domain in full (rest from reference TRBV7-9 and TRBJ2-3): DTGVSQNPRHKITKRGQNVTFRCDPISEHNRLYWYRQTLGQGPEFLTYFQNEAQLEKSRLLSDRFSAERPKGSFSTLEIQRTEQGDSAMYLCASSFEGLSIGTTDTQYFGPGTRLTVL.

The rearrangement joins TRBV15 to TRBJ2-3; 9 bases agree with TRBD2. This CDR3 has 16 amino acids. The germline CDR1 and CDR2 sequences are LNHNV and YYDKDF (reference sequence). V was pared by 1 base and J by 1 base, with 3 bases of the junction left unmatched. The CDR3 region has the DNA TGTGCCACCAGCAGAGGCGGCGGGGGGGGCACAGATACGCAGTATTTT. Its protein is CATSRGGGGGTDTQYF.

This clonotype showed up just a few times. The CDR3 region has the DNA TGTGCCAGCGCTTTAGCGGGAGGGTCAACAGATACGCAGTATTTT. Encoded protein: CASALAGGSTDTQYF. J is TRBJ2-3 and V is TRBV5-3; 11 nucleotides agree with TRBD2. TRBV5-3 is designated an ORF whose function remains uncertain. CDR3 length equals 15 residues. The V and J ends lost 8 bases and 3 bases, in that order; junction bases with no gene match: 8.

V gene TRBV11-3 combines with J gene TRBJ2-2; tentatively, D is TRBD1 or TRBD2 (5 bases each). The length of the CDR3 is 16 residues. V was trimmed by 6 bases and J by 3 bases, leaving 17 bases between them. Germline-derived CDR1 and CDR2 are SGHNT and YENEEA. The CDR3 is CASSSTGTVDTGELFF. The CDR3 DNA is TGTGCCAGCAGTTCAACCGGGACGGTAGACACCGGGGAGCTGTTTTTT.

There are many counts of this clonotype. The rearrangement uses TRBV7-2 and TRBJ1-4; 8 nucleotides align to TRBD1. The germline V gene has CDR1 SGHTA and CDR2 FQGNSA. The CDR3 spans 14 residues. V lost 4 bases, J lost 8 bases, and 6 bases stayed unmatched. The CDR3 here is CASSSRTGSEKLFF. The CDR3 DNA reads TGTGCCAGCAGCTCCAGGACAGGGAGCGAAAAACTGTTTTTT.

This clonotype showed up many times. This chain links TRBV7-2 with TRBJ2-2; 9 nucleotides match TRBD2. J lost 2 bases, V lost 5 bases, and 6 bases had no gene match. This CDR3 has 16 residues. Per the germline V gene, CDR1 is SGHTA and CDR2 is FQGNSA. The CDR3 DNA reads TGTGCCAGCAGCACACTAGCGGGCCTCAACACCGGGGAGCTGTTTTTT. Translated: CASSTLAGLNTGELFF.

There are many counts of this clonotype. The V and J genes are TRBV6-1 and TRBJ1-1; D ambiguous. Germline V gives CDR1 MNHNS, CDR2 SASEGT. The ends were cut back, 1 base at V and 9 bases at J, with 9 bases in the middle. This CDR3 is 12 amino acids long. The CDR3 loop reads CASSEVPRKAFF. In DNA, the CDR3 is TGTGCCAGCAGTGAAGTCCCAAGAAAAGCTTTCTTT.

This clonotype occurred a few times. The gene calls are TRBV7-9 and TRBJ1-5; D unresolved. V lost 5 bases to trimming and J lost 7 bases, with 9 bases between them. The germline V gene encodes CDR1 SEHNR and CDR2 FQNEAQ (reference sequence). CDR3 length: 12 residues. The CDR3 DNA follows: TGTGCCAGCAGCGCCCTTGGCCAGCCCCAGCATTTT. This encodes CASSALGQPQHF.